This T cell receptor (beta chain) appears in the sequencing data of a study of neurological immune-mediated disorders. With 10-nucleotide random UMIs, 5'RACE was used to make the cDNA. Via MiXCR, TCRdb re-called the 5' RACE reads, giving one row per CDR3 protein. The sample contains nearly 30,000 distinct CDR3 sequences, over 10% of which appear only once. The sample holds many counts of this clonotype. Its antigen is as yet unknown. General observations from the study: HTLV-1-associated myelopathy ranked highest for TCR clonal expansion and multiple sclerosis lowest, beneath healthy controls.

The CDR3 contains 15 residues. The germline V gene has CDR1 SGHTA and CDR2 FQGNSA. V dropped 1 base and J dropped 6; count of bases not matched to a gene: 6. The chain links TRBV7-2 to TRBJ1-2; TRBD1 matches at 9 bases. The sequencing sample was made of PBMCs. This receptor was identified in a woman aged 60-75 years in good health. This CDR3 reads CASSLGSWTGDGYTF. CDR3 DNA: TGTGCCAGCAGCTTAGGTAGCTGGACAGGGGATGGCTACACCTTC.